This TCR beta chain originates from a study of blood T cell repertoires in COVID-19. Study summary: Sites in the United States, Italy and Spain provided acute and convalescent COVID-19 samples. In each case, the material was cDNA or gDNA derived from T cells, B-cell-depleted T cells, or PBMCs.

With V trimmed by 10 bases and J by 0 bases, 9 bases remained unmatched. Germline V gene sequence: CDR1 MNHEY, CDR2 SVGAGI. The CDR3 has 14 amino acids. The method was immunoSEQ multiplex PCR; TCRdb's version includes in-frame clones alone and lacks a portion of them. The table lists 40,000 to 45,000 clones, around 80% of them singletons. The TCR originated in a man older than 75 with acute or convalescent COVID-19. Sequenced: peripheral blood. J is TRBJ2-7 and V is TRBV6-5; 7 nucleotides line up with TRBD2. The chain's CDR3 is CATGGAGPSYEQYF. The DNA for the CDR3 is TGTGCCACGGGAGGAGCGGGTCCCTCCTACGAGCAGTACTTC.